The subject of this entry is one T cell receptor (beta chain). Its antigen is not identified. This entry belongs to a study of OX40 agonist ivuxolimab in advanced cancers. Looked up from germline, CDR1 is LNHNV and CDR2 is YYDKDF (reference sequence). The V gene lost 0 bases and the J gene lost 6 bases, with 11 bases spanning the gap. CDR3 size: 15 residues. Whole-study results and caveats: The specificity for antigen of the expanded peripheral T cells was not determined. Clonal expansion was seen in CD4+ and CD8+ blood T cells by week 6 at 0.1 to 3.0 mg/kg.

The data were produced by immunoSEQ multiplex PCR, yet TCRdb's version contains in-frame clones alone and is incomplete. The profile shows fewer than 65,000 clones, 80% to 90% of them singletons. The sequences come from CD4+ or CD8+ T cells sorted from blood, collected in a trial of the OX40 agonist ivuxolimab. The receptor was derived from an adult with an advanced solid tumor such as melanoma, head and neck, liver or kidney cancer. V is TRBV15 and J is TRBJ2-2; possibly TRBD2 for D (6 bases). The CDR3 DNA follows: TGTGCCACCAGCAGAGATCGGGGGTTGTCCGGGGAGCTGTTTTTT. It codes for CATSRDRGLSGELFF.